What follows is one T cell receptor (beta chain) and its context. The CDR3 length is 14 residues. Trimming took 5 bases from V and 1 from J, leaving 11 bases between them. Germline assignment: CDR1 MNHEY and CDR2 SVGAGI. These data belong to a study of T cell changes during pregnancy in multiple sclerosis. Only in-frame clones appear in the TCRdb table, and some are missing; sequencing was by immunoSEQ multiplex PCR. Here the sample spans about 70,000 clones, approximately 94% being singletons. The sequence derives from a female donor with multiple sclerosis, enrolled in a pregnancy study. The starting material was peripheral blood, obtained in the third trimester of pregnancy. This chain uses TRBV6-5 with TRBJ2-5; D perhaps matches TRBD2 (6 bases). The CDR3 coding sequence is TGTGCCAGCAGTGCGGGGACGGTCCAAGAGACCCAGTACTTC. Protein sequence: CASSAGTVQETQYF.